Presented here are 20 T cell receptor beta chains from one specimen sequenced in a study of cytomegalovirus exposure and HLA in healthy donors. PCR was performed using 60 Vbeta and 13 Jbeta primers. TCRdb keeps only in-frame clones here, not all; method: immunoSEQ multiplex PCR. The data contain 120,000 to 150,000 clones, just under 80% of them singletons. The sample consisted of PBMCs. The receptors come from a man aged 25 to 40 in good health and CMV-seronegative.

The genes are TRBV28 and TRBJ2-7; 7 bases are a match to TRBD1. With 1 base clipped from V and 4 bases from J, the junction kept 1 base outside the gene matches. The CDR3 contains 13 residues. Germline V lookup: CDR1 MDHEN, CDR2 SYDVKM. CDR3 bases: TGTGCCAGCAGTTTATACAGGGGTTACGAGCAGTACTTC. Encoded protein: CASSLYRGYEQYF.

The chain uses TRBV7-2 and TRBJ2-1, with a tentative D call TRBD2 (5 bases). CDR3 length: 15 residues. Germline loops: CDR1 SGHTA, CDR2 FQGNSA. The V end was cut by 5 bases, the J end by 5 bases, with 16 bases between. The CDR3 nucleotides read TGTGCCAGCAGCCCAGCTCCTAGCAGGAACAATGAGCAGTTCTTC. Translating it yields CASSPAPSRNNEQFF.

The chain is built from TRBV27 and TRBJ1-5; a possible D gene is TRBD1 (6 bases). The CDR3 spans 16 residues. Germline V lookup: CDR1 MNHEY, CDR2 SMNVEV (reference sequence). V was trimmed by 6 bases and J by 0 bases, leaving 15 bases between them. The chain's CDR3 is CASRGAGGYSNQPQHF. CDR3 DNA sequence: TGTGCCAGCAGGGGGGCCGGGGGGTATAGCAATCAGCCCCAGCATTTT.

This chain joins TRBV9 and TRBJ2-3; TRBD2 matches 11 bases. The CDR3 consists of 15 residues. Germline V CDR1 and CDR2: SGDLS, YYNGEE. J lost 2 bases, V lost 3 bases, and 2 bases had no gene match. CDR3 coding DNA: TGTGCCAGCAGCGCGGGACTAGCGGACACAGATACGCAGTATTTT. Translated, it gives CASSAGLADTDTQYF. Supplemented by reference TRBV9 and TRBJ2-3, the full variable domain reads DSGVTQTPKHLITATGQRVTLRCSPRSGDLSVYWYQQSLDQGLQFLIQYYNGEERAKGNILERFSAQQFPDLHSELNLSSLELGDSALYFCASSAGLADTDTQYFGPGTRLTVL.

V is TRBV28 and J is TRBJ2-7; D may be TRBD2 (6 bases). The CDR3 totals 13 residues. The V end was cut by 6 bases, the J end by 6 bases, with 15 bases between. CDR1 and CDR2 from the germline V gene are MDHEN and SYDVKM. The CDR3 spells CASRRDPVPEQYF. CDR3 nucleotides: TGTGCCAGCAGGCGGGACCCTGTCCCCGAGCAGTACTTC.

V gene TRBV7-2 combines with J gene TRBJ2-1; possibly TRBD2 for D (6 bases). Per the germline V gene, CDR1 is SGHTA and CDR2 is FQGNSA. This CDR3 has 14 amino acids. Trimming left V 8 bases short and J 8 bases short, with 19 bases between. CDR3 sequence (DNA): TGTGCCAGCTATGAAGGGCGGGGTAGGGATGAGCAGTTCTTC. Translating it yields CASYEGRGRDEQFF.

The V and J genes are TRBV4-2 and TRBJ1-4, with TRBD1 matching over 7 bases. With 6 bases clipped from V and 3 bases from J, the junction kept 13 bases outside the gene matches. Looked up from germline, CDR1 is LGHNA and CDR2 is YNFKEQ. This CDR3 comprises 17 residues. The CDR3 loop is CASSSSDRVGSNEKLFF. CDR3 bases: TGTGCCAGCAGTTCAAGTGACAGGGTAGGGTCTAATGAAAAACTGTTTTTT.

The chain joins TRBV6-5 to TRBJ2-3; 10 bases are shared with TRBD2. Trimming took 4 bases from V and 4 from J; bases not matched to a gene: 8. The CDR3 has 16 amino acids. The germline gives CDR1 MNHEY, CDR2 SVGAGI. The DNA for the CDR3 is TGTGCCAGCAGTTCCAGCAAGCGGGGGGGAGCAGATACGCAGTATTTT. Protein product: CASSSSKRGGADTQYF.

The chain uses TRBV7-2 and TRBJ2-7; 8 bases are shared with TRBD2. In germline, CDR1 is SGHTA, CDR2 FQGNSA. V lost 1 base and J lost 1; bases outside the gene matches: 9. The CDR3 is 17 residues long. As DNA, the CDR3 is TGTGCCAGCAGCTTAGTGGCGGCGGGAGGCTTTTCCTACGAGCAGTACTTC. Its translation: CASSLVAAGGFSYEQYF.

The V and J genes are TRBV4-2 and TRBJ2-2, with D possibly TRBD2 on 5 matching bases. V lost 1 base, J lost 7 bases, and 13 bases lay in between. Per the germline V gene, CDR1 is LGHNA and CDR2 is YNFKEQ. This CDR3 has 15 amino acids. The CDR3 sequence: CASSQVLGVVGELFF. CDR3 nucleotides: TGTGCCAGCAGCCAAGTGCTCGGGGTGGTCGGGGAGCTGTTTTTT.

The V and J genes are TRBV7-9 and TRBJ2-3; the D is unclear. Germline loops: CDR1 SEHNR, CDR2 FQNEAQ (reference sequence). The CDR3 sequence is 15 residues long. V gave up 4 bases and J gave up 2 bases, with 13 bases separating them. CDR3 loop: CASSSSRRNTDTQYF. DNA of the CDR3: TGTGCCAGCAGCTCATCCCGTAGAAACACAGATACGCAGTATTTT.

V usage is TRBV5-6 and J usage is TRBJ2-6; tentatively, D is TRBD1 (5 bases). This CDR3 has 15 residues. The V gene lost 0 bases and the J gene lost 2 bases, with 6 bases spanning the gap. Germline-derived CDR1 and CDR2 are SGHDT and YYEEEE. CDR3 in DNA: TGTGCCAGCAGCTTGGCAGGGCCTGGGGCCAACGTCCTGACTTTC. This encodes CASSLAGPGANVLTF.

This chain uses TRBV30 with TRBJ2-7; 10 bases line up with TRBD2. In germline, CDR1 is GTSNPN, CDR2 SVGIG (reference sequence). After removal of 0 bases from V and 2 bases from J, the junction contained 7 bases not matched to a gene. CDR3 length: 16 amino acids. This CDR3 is CAWSVRRAGGTYEQYF. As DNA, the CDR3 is TGTGCCTGGAGTGTACGCCGAGCGGGAGGGACCTACGAGCAGTACTTC.

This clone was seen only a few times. The CDR3: CASSGGIGNTIYF. The CDR3 coding sequence is TGTGCCAGCAGTGGTGGCATCGGAAACACCATATATTTT. The chain links TRBV2 to TRBJ1-3; D ambiguous. Trimming pared 4 bases from V and 4 bases from J, leaving 8 bases between. CDR1 SNHLY and CDR2 FYNNEI come from the germline V gene. The CDR3 totals 13 residues.

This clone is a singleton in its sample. The CDR3, as DNA: TGTGCCAGCAGCTTATTCTCAGGGTTTAGCAATCAGCCCCAGCATTTT. It yields the protein CASSLFSGFSNQPQHF. J is TRBJ1-5 and V is TRBV7-9; D perhaps matches TRBD1 (5 bases). Trimming cost V 2 bases and J 0 bases, with 11 bases left between them. Germline V gives CDR1 SEHNR, CDR2 FQNEAQ (reference sequence). The CDR3 runs 16 residues.

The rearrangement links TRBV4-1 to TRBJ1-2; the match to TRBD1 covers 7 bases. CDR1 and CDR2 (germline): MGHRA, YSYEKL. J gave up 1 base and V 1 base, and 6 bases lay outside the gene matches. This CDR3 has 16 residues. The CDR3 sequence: CASSQGGQNINYGYTF. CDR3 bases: TGCGCCAGCAGCCAAGGGGGACAGAATATTAACTATGGCTACACCTTC.

CDR3 amino acids: CASSPAGAVAFF. The CDR3 DNA reads TGTGCCAGCAGTCCGGCGGGGGCGGTAGCTTTCTTT. The chain has TRBV7-9 and TRBJ1-1; D is possibly TRBD1 (6 bases). V was cut by 6 bases and J by 10 bases, with 15 bases left in between. The CDR3 extends over 12 amino acids. The germline V gene encodes CDR1 SEHNR and CDR2 FQNEAQ (reference sequence).

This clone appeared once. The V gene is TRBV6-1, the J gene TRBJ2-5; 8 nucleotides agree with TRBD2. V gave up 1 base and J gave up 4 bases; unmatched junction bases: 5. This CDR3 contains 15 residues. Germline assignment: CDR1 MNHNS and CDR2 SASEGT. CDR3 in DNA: TGTGCCAGCAGTGAAGGACTAGCGCAGGGAGAGACCCAGTACTTC. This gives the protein CASSEGLAQGETQYF.

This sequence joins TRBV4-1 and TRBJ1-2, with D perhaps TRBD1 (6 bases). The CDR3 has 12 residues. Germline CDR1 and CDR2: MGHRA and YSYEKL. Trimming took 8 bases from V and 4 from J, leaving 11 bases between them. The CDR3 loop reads CASEGVGYGYTF. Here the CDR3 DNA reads TGCGCCAGCGAGGGGGTCGGCTATGGCTACACCTTC.

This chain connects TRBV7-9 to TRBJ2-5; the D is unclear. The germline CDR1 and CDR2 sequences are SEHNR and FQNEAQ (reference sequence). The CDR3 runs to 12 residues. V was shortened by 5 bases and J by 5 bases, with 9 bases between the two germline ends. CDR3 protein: CASSPLEETQYF. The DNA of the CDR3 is TGTGCCAGCAGCCCGCTGGAGGAGACCCAGTACTTC.